This T cell receptor beta chain was obtained from a study of T-cell reconstitution after alpha-beta-depleted transplantation in children. Trimming left V 6 bases short and J 2 bases short, with 17 bases between. Germline CDR1 and CDR2: KGHSH and LQKENI. The CDR3 runs to 15 residues. Preparation of the TCRbeta library used unique molecular identifiers. Via MiXCR, TCRdb re-called the PCR reads, giving one row per CDR3 protein. The sample gives 440,000 or so distinct CDR3 sequences, 11% of which show up once; about 5% is in the top ten. This clonotype has a handful of counts. The source of this sequence is a human donor who donated a stem cell graft to a child with acute myeloid leukemia. The rearrangement links TRBV18 to TRBJ2-7; D assignment may be TRBD1 or TRBD2 (5 bases each). Sample: PBMCs from the stem cell graft donor, taken from the stem cell graft. DNA of the CDR3: TGTGCCAGCTCCACCGGGGCAGGATTACCCTACGAGCAGTACTTC. This encodes CASSTGAGLPYEQYF.